These 20 T cell receptor beta chains were all obtained from the same sample, sequenced in a study of OX40 agonist ivuxolimab in advanced cancers. Only in-frame clones appear in the TCRdb table, and some are missing; sequencing was by immunoSEQ multiplex PCR. The table shows some 13,000 clones, with about 69% occurring only once. The starting material was CD4+ or CD8+ T cells sorted from blood, obtained in a trial of the OX40 agonist ivuxolimab. Receptors were obtained from an adult with an advanced solid tumor such as melanoma, head and neck, liver or kidney cancer.

The rearrangement uses TRBV28 and TRBJ1-4; 7 bases agree with TRBD1. The CDR3 has 14 residues. Germline CDR1 MDHEN, CDR2 SYDVKM. The V and J ends lost 4 bases and 7 bases, in that order; junction bases with no gene match: 6. CDR3 residues: CASSSTGVGEKLFF. The CDR3 DNA sequence: TGTGCCAGCAGTTCTACAGGGGTGGGTGAAAAACTGTTTTTT. Looking up the rest from reference TRBV28 and TRBJ1-4 gives the full variable domain: DVKVTQSSRYLVKRTGEKVFLECVQDMDHENMFWYRQDPGLGLRLIYFSYDVKMKEKGDIPEGYSVSREKKERFSLILESASTNQTSMYLCASSSTGVGEKLFFGSGTQLSVL.

This clone was seen only a few times. The chain links TRBV11-2 to TRBJ2-1; 8 nucleotides line up with TRBD2. Trimming cost V 3 bases and J 8 bases; bases outside gene matches: 12. Germline values: CDR1 SGHAT, CDR2 FQNNGV. The CDR3 spans 16 residues. Here the CDR3 reads CASSFLGGSGGDEQFF. The CDR3 region has the DNA TGTGCCAGCAGCTTTCTGGGGGGAAGCGGGGGCGATGAGCAGTTCTTC.

V usage is TRBV18 and J usage is TRBJ2-7; perhaps D is TRBD1 or TRBD2 (6 bases each). Trimming took off 6 bases at V and 1 base at J, with 10 bases between the two ends. The CDR3 spans 13 residues. CDR1 and CDR2 from the germline V gene are KGHSH and LQKENI. CDR3 region: CASSQGTSYEQYF. In DNA form, the CDR3 reads TGTGCCAGCTCGCAGGGGACTTCCTACGAGCAGTACTTC.

The chain links TRBV28 to TRBJ1-5; tentative D call: TRBD1 (5 bases). The germline CDR1 and CDR2 sequences are MDHEN and SYDVKM. The V gene lost 3 bases and the J gene lost 1 base, with 16 bases spanning the gap. The CDR3 has 17 residues. The CDR3 loop reads CASSFWEKSGSNQPQHF. CDR3 nucleotide sequence: TGTGCCAGCAGTTTTTGGGAGAAATCAGGGAGCAATCAGCCCCAGCATTTT.

The V gene is TRBV6-6, the J gene TRBJ2-1, with a tentative D call TRBD1 (7 bases). V lost 2 bases and J lost 4, with 12 bases in between. Germline V lookup: CDR1 MNHNY, CDR2 SVGAGI (reference sequence). This CDR3 region has 15 residues. The CDR3 DNA reads TGTGCCAGCAGTTACCTCAGGGGGGAGTACAATGAGCAGTTCTTC. Translation: CASSYLRGEYNEQFF.

This clone occurred a few times. This rearrangement joins TRBV6-5 to TRBJ2-7; D is perhaps TRBD1 (6 bases). With 6 bases removed from V and 2 bases from J, the gap between germline ends came to 17 bases. Germline loops: CDR1 MNHEY, CDR2 SVGAGI. CDR3 length: 15 amino acids. The CDR3 sequence is CASSPMTGTTYEQYF. CDR3 sequence (DNA): TGTGCCAGCAGCCCTATGACAGGAACTACCTACGAGCAGTACTTC.

This chain joins TRBV6-5 and TRBJ1-1; 9 positions agree with TRBD1. The germline gives CDR1 MNHEY, CDR2 SVGAGI. The V and J ends lost 6 bases and 1 base, in that order; junction bases with no gene match: 3. The CDR3 runs to 14 residues. The CDR3 loop reads CASSQGQGNTEAFF. For the CDR3, the DNA is TGTGCCAGCAGCCAGGGACAGGGGAACACTGAAGCTTTCTTT.

DNA of the CDR3: TGTGCCAGCAGTTATGGGGCTGTTCGCGAGCAGTACTTC. Residues: CASSYGAVREQYF. The chain links TRBV6-6 to TRBJ2-7; TRBD1 is a possible D gene (5 bases). Trimming stripped 3 bases from V and 6 bases from J, with 12 bases between. This CDR3 has 13 amino acids. Germline CDR1 is MNHNY and CDR2 is SVGAGI (reference sequence).

V and J are TRBV7-6 and TRBJ2-2, with D uncertain. Germline V gene data show CDR1 as SGHVS and CDR2 as FNYEAQ. V was trimmed by 1 base and J by 5 bases, leaving 11 bases between them. The CDR3 has 15 residues. CDR3 bases: TGTGCCAGCAGCTTAGTCGCAGGCAATACCGGGGAGCTGTTTTTT. It yields the protein CASSLVAGNTGELFF.

V gene TRBV27 combines with J gene TRBJ2-7, with D perhaps TRBD2 (6 bases). V was shortened by 0 bases and J by 4 bases, with 10 bases between the two germline ends. Germline loops: CDR1 MNHEY, CDR2 SMNVEV (reference sequence). The CDR3 extends over 14 amino acids. CDR3 coding DNA: TGTGCCAGCAGTTTATCCGGGGGAGGATACGAGCAGTACTTC. Its translation: CASSLSGGGYEQYF.

The CDR3 loop is CASSRTGSGTDTQYF. The CDR3 DNA follows: TGTGCCAGCTCACGCACAGGGTCGGGCACAGATACGCAGTATTTT. This chain uses TRBV18 with TRBJ2-3; TRBD1 is a possible D gene (6 bases). This CDR3 comprises 15 residues. Germline V gene data show CDR1 as KGHSH and CDR2 as LQKENI. Trimming stripped 4 bases from V and 1 base from J, with 12 bases between.

V usage is TRBV27 and J usage is TRBJ2-5; 8 bases map to TRBD1. This CDR3 has 15 amino acids. Germline loops: CDR1 MNHEY, CDR2 SMNVEV (reference sequence). Losses at the gene ends were 2 bases for V and 6 bases for J; bases not matched to a gene: 8. The CDR3 DNA reads TGTGCCAGCAGTTTAAGGGCGGACAGGGTACAGACCCAGTACTTC. Translated, it gives CASSLRADRVQTQYF.

The chain couples TRBV5-5 to TRBJ2-5; no clear D. Germline CDR1 reads SGHKS; CDR2 reads YYEKEE (reference sequence). The CDR3 has 13 amino acids. Trimming left V 1 base short and J 5 bases short, with 9 bases between. CDR3 bases: TGTGCCAGCAGCTTGAGGGTAGGCGAGACCCAGTACTTC. This gives the protein CASSLRVGETQYF. The whole variable domain, remainder taken from reference TRBV5-5 and TRBJ2-5, is DAGVTQSPTHLIKTRGQQVTLRCSPISGHKSVSWYQQVLGQGPQFIFQYYEKEERGRGNFPDRFSARQFPNYSSELNVNALLLGDSALYLCASSLRVGETQYFGPGTRLLVL.

The chain carries TRBV5-1 and TRBJ2-1; TRBD2 matches at 10 bases. The J segment lost 9 bases and the V segment lost 5 bases, leaving 8 bases of the junction unmatched. The CDR3 spans 14 residues. Per the germline V gene, CDR1 is SGHRS and CDR2 is YFSETQ. In DNA form, the CDR3 reads TGCGCCAGCAGTCCAGCGGGAGGGGTCCGTGAGCAGTTCTTC. This gives the protein CASSPAGGVREQFF.

Here the CDR3 reads CASSQGPGEPYEQYF. The DNA of the CDR3 is TGCGCCAGCAGCCAAGGGCCGGGGGAACCCTACGAGCAGTACTTC. This chain connects TRBV4-1 to TRBJ2-7; maybe TRBD2 (6 bases). Germline values: CDR1 MGHRA, CDR2 YSYEKL. This CDR3 has 15 residues. The V end lost 1 base, the J end lost 2 bases, and 12 bases lay between the germline ends.

V gene TRBV7-9 combines with J gene TRBJ1-2; 11 positions agree with TRBD1. This CDR3 spans 15 amino acids. CDR1 and CDR2 (germline): SEHNR, FQNEAQ (reference sequence). Trimming took 4 bases from V and 3 from J; bases not matched to a gene: 4. In DNA, the CDR3 is TGTGCCAGCAGCTCGGGACAGGGGGGGGACTATGGCTACACCTTC. Its translation is CASSSGQGGDYGYTF.

A few counts support this clone. The chain combines TRBV7-9 with TRBJ2-1, with TRBD2 matching over 11 bases. V dropped 10 bases and J dropped 3; count of bases not matched to a gene: 14. Germline V lookup: CDR1 SEHNR, CDR2 FQNEAQ (reference sequence). The CDR3 totals 17 residues. CDR3 protein: CATLGLAGGVYYNEQFF. CDR3 DNA: TGTGCCACCCTGGGGCTAGCGGGGGGAGTCTACTACAATGAGCAGTTCTTC.

The chain carries TRBV28 and TRBJ2-3; D remains ambiguous. CDR3 size: 17 residues. CDR1 and CDR2 (germline): MDHEN, SYDVKM. Trimming pared 3 bases from V and 3 bases from J, leaving 19 bases between. This chain's CDR3 is CASSFPPDGLYTDTQYF. In DNA, the CDR3 is TGTGCCAGCAGTTTCCCACCTGACGGCCTCTATACAGATACGCAGTATTTT.

This clone was observed a handful of times. This chain joins TRBV4-1 and TRBJ2-3, with 8 bases matching TRBD2. Germline assignment: CDR1 MGHRA and CDR2 YSYEKL. The CDR3 loop spans 16 amino acids. V lost 0 bases, J lost 7 bases, and 9 bases stayed unmatched. The CDR3 here is CASSQELAGIKNTQYF. CDR3 coding DNA: TGCGCCAGCAGCCAAGAATTAGCGGGAATTAAAAATACGCAGTATTTT.

The CDR3 protein is CAWSSGVSYEQYF. CDR3 bases: TGTGCCTGGAGCTCAGGGGTCTCCTACGAGCAGTACTTC. The chain is built from TRBV30 and TRBJ2-7; D possibly corresponds to TRBD1 (6 bases). Trimming cost V 3 bases and J 0 bases, with 9 bases left between them. Per the germline V gene, CDR1 is GTSNPN and CDR2 is SVGIG (reference sequence). The CDR3 loop spans 13 amino acids.